Following are 24 T cell receptor beta chains from one sample sequenced in a study of T cells in women clearing cervical HPV infection. Clones were read by immunoSEQ multiplex PCR, and TCRdb kept only the in-frame ones, dropping some. Seen in this sample are approximately 15,000 clones; the ten most common clones hold around 21%. Source material: blood buffy coat. These receptors were taken from a woman between 18 and 70 years old with a cervical HPV16 infection that either progressed to CIN3+ or cleared (not recorded which).

About this clone: The observed sequence ends 3 residues before the CDR3 terminus, with the missing tail filled in from the germline J gene. The V and J genes are TRBV7-2 and TRBJ1-2; 9 positions match TRBD1. The V segment lost 5 bases and the J segment 0 bases; nucleotides outside the gene matches: 4. The CDR3 is made up of 15 amino acids. Germline lookup yields CDR1 SGHTA and CDR2 FQGNSA. The CDR3 is CASSPTGGANYGYTF. Partial CDR3 DNA: TGTGCCAGCAGCCCTACAGGGGGCGCTAACTATGGC.

To note about this clone: The CDR3 end is not reached by the read, which stops 3 residues before it; the germline J gene fills it in. The chain recombines TRBV7-3 with TRBJ2-1; D is perhaps TRBD2 (6 bases). The CDR3 length is 15 residues. Deletions cut 2 bases from V and 7 bases from J, with 15 bases between. Germline values: CDR1 SGHTA, CDR2 FQGTGA. Incomplete CDR3 DNA: TGTGCCAGCAGCTTATCCCGAGCGGCGGGAAATGAG. This translates into CASSLSRAAGNE. The complete CDR3 sequence is CASSLSRAAGNEQFF.

Comment on this clone: A junction boundary mismatches the germline segment, possibly from a read error. The CDR3 end falls 3 residues outside the read, so it is completed with the germline J gene. Other nucleotide sequences in the sample specify the same CDR3. This chain connects TRBV2 to TRBJ1-3; the D gene is possibly TRBD1 (6 bases). The CDR3 length is 14 residues. Germline V gene data show CDR1 as SNHLY and CDR2 as FYNNEI. The CDR3 region is CASSEHRAGNTIYF. CDR3 bases read: TGTGCCAGCAGTGAACACAGGGCCGGAAACACG.

Remarks on this clone: The CDR3 extends 3 residues past the end of the read, so its final part is completed from the germline J gene. The V gene is TRBV6-2 or TRBV6-3, the J gene TRBJ1-2; D remains unclear. CDR3 length equals 16 residues. The germline CDR1 and CDR2 sequences are MNHEY and SVGEGT. CDR3 DNA, as far as it was read: TGTGCCAGCAGTTATGCAGCGGGAGCTAGCACAGATACC. Protein sequence: CASSYAAGASTDT. In full, the CDR3 is CASSYAAGASTDTYTF.

This clone ranks as medium-sized in terms of frequency. With the read ending 3 residues before the CDR3 end, the germline J gene is used to fill in that end. V usage is TRBV30 and J usage is TRBJ2-3, with D perhaps TRBD2 (5 bases). CDR3 length: 13 amino acids. V lost 4 bases and J lost 0, with 8 bases in between. Germline loops: CDR1 GTSNPN, CDR2 SVGIG (reference sequence). CDR3 bases read: TGTGCCTGGACTTCGGGGAGCACAGATACG. This encodes CAWTSGSTDT. The CDR3 reads in full as CAWTSGSTDTQYF. The entire variable domain, with the rest obtained from reference TRBV30 and TRBJ2-3, is as follows: SQTIHQWPATLVQPVGSPLSLECTVEGTSNPNLYWYRQAAGRGLQLLFYSVGIGQISSEVPQNLSASRPQDRQFILSSKKLLLSDSGFYLCAWTSGSTDTQYFGPGTRLTVL.

As concerns this clone: The read terminates 3 residues before the CDR3 end, so the remaining end is supplied by the germline J gene. The sample contains more than one DNA sequence encoding this CDR3. The gene calls are TRBV2 and TRBJ1-2; weak D call: TRBD1 (5 bases). The CDR3 is made up of 12 amino acids. Germline CDR1 is SNHLY and CDR2 is FYNNEI. CDR3 bases read: TGTGCCAGCAGTGTGGGAGGGGTTGGT. This translates into CASSVGGVG. Given in full, the CDR3 is CASSVGGVGYTF.

Worth noting for this clone: The CDR3 end lies 3 residues beyond the end of the read and is filled in from the germline J gene. The chain couples TRBV2 to TRBJ1-5; D perhaps matches TRBD1 (5 bases). The V gene's germline CDR1 is SNHLY and CDR2 FYNNEI. The CDR3 runs 16 residues. V was shortened by 6 bases and J by 4 bases, with 19 bases between the two germline ends. The sequenced CDR3 bases are TGTGCCAGCAGATCAACCCGGGGGACCGAAAATCAGCCC. This translates into CASRSTRGTENQP. The entire CDR3 reads CASRSTRGTENQPQHF.

With regard to this clone: The missing CDR3 end, 3 residues past where the read stops, is filled in from the germline J gene. This chain joins TRBV5-6 and TRBJ1-5, with 7 bases identical to TRBD1. Trimming at V came to 0 bases and at J to 7 bases, leaving 7 bases not matched to a gene. The CDR3 is 15 residues long. CDR1 is SGHDT, CDR2 YYEEEE, per germline. CDR3 DNA (partial): TGTGCCAGCAGCTTGGGAGACAGGGAGAGGCAGCCC. This encodes CASSLGDRERQP. The complete CDR3 sequence is CASSLGDRERQPQHF. Filled out from reference TRBV5-6 and TRBJ1-5, the complete variable domain reads DAGVTQSPTHLIKTRGQQVTLRCSPKSGHDTVSWYQQALGQGPQFIFQYYEEEERQRGNFPDRFSGHQFPNYSSELNVNALLLGDSALYLCASSLGDRERQPQHFGDGTRLSIL.

As for this clone: Sequencing ends 3 residues short of the CDR3 end; the germline J gene provides the rest. The rearrangement uses TRBV10-3 and TRBJ1-1; D is possibly TRBD1 (5 bases). Germline V gene lookup returns CDR1 ENHRY and CDR2 SYGVKD. V lost 6 bases, J lost 1 base, and 15 bases lay in between. This CDR3 is built from 15 residues. The DNA read from the CDR3 is TGTGCCATCAGACCTTCAGACAGCCCGAACACTGAA. As protein: CAIRPSDSPNTE. The whole CDR3 is CAIRPSDSPNTEAFF.

With respect to this clone: The read ends 3 residues early relative to the CDR3; the germline J gene fills the gap. This rearrangement joins TRBV12-3 or TRBV12-4 to TRBJ1-6; D might be TRBD1 (6 bases). CDR3 length equals 16 residues. Trimming left V 5 bases short and J 7 bases short, with 18 bases between. CDR3 DNA, as far as it was read: TGTGCCAGCAGTCTACAGGGAGTTGGGTTAAATTCACCC. Translated: CASSLQGVGLNSP. The full CDR3 sequence reads CASSLQGVGLNSPLHF.

With regard to this clone: The read terminates 3 residues before the CDR3 end, so the remaining end is supplied by the germline J gene. This rearrangement joins TRBV14 to TRBJ2-3, with a possible D match to TRBD1 (5 bases). V lost 0 bases to trimming and J lost 2 bases, with 9 bases between them. The CDR3 is 15 amino acids. Germline loops: CDR1 SGHDN, CDR2 FVKESK. CDR3 bases read: TGTGCCAGCAGCCAAGAAGGACATTTCACAGATACG. It translates to CASSQEGHFTDT. The entire CDR3 is CASSQEGHFTDTQYF.

Notes on this clone: The read falls 3 residues short of the CDR3 end, and the missing part is taken from the germline J gene. The rearrangement uses TRBV11-2 and TRBJ1-1; no clear D gene. CDR1 and CDR2 from the germline V gene are SGHAT and FQNNGV. Between the trimmed V and J ends, which lost 2 bases and 1 base, there was a span of 5 bases. This CDR3 contains 13 residues. The sequenced CDR3 bases are TGTGCCAGCAGCTTAAAGCGGAACACTGAA. Protein sequence: CASSLKRNTE. The whole CDR3 sequence reads CASSLKRNTEAFF.

CDR3 DNA, as far as it was read: TGTGCCAGCTCCCACGGACCGGGGAACTATGGC. It yields the protein CASSHGPGNYG. The complete CDR3 sequence is CASSHGPGNYGYTF. V gene TRBV28 combines with J gene TRBJ1-2; no definite D call. The read falls 3 residues short of the CDR3 end, and the missing part is taken from the germline J gene. The V end lost 8 bases, the J end lost 2 bases, and 15 bases lay between the germline ends. The CDR3 has 14 residues. In germline, CDR1 is MDHEN, CDR2 SYDVKM.

Worth noting for this clone: Read sequence stops 3 residues before the CDR3 end, and the germline J gene provides the missing end. J is TRBJ2-4 and V is TRBV7-9, with D possibly being TRBD1 (5 bases). The CDR3 has 15 amino acids. Germline V lookup: CDR1 SEHNR, CDR2 FQNEAQ (reference sequence). The part of the CDR3 DNA that was read is TGTGCCAGCAGCTTAGAGGGGAAGGTGTGGTATGGT. The encoded protein is CASSLEGKVWYG. The entire CDR3 sequence reads CASSLEGKVWYGQYF.

Concerning this clone: The read ends 3 residues early relative to the CDR3; the germline J gene fills the gap. The J gene is TRBJ2-3, the V gene TRBV7-9; a possible D gene is TRBD2 (5 bases). CDR1 SEHNR and CDR2 FQNEAQ come from the germline V gene (reference sequence). This CDR3 spans 14 amino acids. The CDR3 bases that were read are TGTGCCAGCAGCTTAGGAGGGTTTGGTCAGCCG. It specifies CASSLGGFGQP. The whole CDR3 sequence reads CASSLGGFGQPQYF.

Regarding this clone: The CDR3 extends 3 residues past the end of the read, so its final part is completed from the germline J gene. This chain uses TRBV28 with TRBJ1-2; D may be TRBD1 (5 bases). Germline loops: CDR1 MDHEN, CDR2 SYDVKM. V shed 6 bases and J shed 2 bases, with 13 bases lying between them. CDR3 length: 14 amino acids. The CDR3 loop is CASRLGRTNYGYTF. CDR3 DNA (partial): TGTGCCAGCAGACTGGGGCGGACAAACTATGGC.

A remark on this clone: The read comes to an end 3 residues before the CDR3 does, leaving the germline J gene to fill in the end. The J gene is TRBJ2-2, the V gene TRBV18, with a weak D call TRBD1 (6 bases). Germline CDR1 KGHSH, CDR2 LQKENI. CDR3 size: 15 residues. Incomplete CDR3 DNA: TGTGCCAGCTCACCGACGGTTATGGGGGCCAACGTG. This encodes CASSPTVMGANV. The full CDR3 sequence reads CASSPTVMGANVLFF.

On this clone itself: The missing CDR3 end, 3 residues past where the read stops, is filled in from the germline J gene. The V and J genes are TRBV4-2 and TRBJ1-1, with D possibly being TRBD1 (5 bases). The CDR3 has 15 residues. Germline values: CDR1 LGHNA, CDR2 YNFKEQ. V lost 4 bases, J lost 3 bases, and 15 bases lay in between. The CDR3 is CASSPTNDRYTEAFF. The covered CDR3 bases are TGTGCCAGCAGCCCCACCAACGACAGATACACTGAA.

Of note for this clone: The read stops 3 residues short of the end of the CDR3; the missing end is completed from the germline J gene. The chain uses TRBV18 and TRBJ2-4, with D possibly matching TRBD1 (5 bases). Trimming stripped 0 bases from V and 6 bases from J, with 15 bases between. The CDR3 loop spans 16 amino acids. Germline-derived CDR1 and CDR2 are KGHSH and LQKENI. The CDR3 loop reads CASSPPTLPRGNIQYF. The covered CDR3 bases are TGTGCCAGCTCACCACCGACTCTCCCTAGGGGAAACATT.

About this clone itself: Read coverage stops 3 residues before the CDR3 terminus; the germline J gene supplies the remainder. The chain recombines TRBV10-3 with TRBJ1-1; the D is unclear. Trimming shortened V by 8 bases and J by 0 bases, and 10 bases separated the two germline ends. Germline assignment: CDR1 ENHRY and CDR2 SYGVKD. The CDR3 contains 13 residues. This CDR3 is CAISIQMNTEAFF. CDR3 bases read: TGTGCCATCTCGATCCAGATGAACACTGAA.

CDR3 sequence reads: CASSQDSRGSYDYTF. CDR3 DNA, as far as it was read: TGTGCCAGTAGCCAGGACTCGCGGGGGTCCTACGAC. The rearrangement uses TRBV19 and TRBJ1-2; TRBD1 is a possible D gene (5 bases). The read comes to an end 3 residues before the CDR3 does, leaving the germline J gene to fill in the end. Germline CDR1 reads LNHDA; CDR2 reads SQIVND (reference sequence). CDR3 length equals 15 residues. Full variable domain (outside the CDR3, taken from reference TRBV19 and TRBJ1-2): DGGITQSPKYLFRKEGQNVTLSCEQNLNHDAMYWYRQDPGQGLRLIYYSQIVNDFQKGDIAEGYSVSREKKESFPLTVTSAQKNPTAFYLCASSQDSRGSYDYTFGSGTRLTVV.

Worth noting for this clone: The read stops 3 residues short of the end of the CDR3; the missing end is completed from the germline J gene. The V call is TRBV20-1, the J call TRBJ1-3, with D tentatively TRBD1 (6 bases). This CDR3 has 11 residues. Germline CDR1 DFQATT, CDR2 SNEGSKA (reference sequence). This chain's CDR3 is CSALQGRYIYF. The sequenced CDR3 bases are TGCAGTGCTTTACAGGGTAGATAC.

Worth noting for this clone: The CDR3 goes on 3 residues after the read ends, and that part is filled in from the germline J gene. V gene TRBV5-1 combines with J gene TRBJ2-3; the D gene is possibly TRBD1 (6 bases). CDR3 length: 14 residues. CDR1 and CDR2 (germline): SGHRS, YFSETQ. The V end lost 4 bases, the J end lost 5 bases, and 14 bases lay between the germline ends. CDR3 protein: CASSLDRRGDTQYF. The part of the CDR3 DNA that was read is TGCGCCAGCAGCCTCGACAGGAGAGGAGATACG.

As regards this clone: Read data end 3 residues before the CDR3 end; the end is taken from the germline J gene. The V gene is TRBV10-3, the J gene TRBJ2-5; D possibly corresponds to TRBD2 (5 bases). The length of the CDR3 is 15 residues. The ends were cut back, 4 bases at V and 2 bases at J, with 14 bases in the middle. Germline V lookup: CDR1 ENHRY, CDR2 SYGVKD. The DNA read from the CDR3 is TGTGCCATCAGTGTCGGGCGGGCGACACAAGAGACC. It is translated as CAISVGRATQET. Given in full, the CDR3 is CAISVGRATQETQYF.